Presented here are 18 T cell receptor beta chains from one specimen sequenced in a study of blood T cell repertoires in COVID-19. Generated by immunoSEQ multiplex PCR, the TCRdb table keeps only in-frame clones and is missing some. The sample has about 56,000 clones, roughly nine tenths seen once. Material for sequencing was peripheral blood. The receptors shown here come from a woman in her sixties or seventies with COVID-19, enrolled during active disease.

The rearrangement uses TRBV5-1 and TRBJ2-7; tentatively, D is TRBD1 (6 bases). V shed 3 bases and J shed 1 base, with 14 bases lying between them. The germline V gene encodes CDR1 SGHRS and CDR2 YFSETQ. The CDR3 runs 15 residues. Written as DNA, the CDR3 is TGCGCCAGCAGCTACTCCGGGACAACTTCCTACGAGCAGTACTTC. The encoded protein is CASSYSGTTSYEQYF.

The chain has TRBV18 and TRBJ2-1; the D gene is possibly TRBD2 (5 bases). CDR3 length: 15 residues. Between the trimmed V and J ends, which lost 2 bases and 4 bases, there was a span of 12 bases. Germline lookup yields CDR1 KGHSH and CDR2 LQKENI. The CDR3 loop is CASSPGVASYNEQFF. The CDR3 DNA reads as TGTGCCAGCTCACCAGGGGTAGCGTCGTACAATGAGCAGTTCTTC.

The chain has TRBV18 and TRBJ1-6; 7 bases are shared with TRBD1. This CDR3 is built from 14 residues. V lost 2 bases, J lost 11 bases, and 6 bases stayed unmatched. The V gene's germline CDR1 is KGHSH and CDR2 LQKENI. This chain's CDR3 is CASSPTDRLPPLHF. In nucleotides, the CDR3 is TGTGCCAGCTCACCAACGGACAGGCTCCCACCCCTCCACTTT.

The chain has TRBV6-5 and TRBJ1-3; D is undetermined. This CDR3 contains 15 residues. V was cut by 2 bases and J by 4 bases, with 12 bases left in between. Germline-derived CDR1 and CDR2 are MNHEY and SVGAGI. In DNA form, the CDR3 reads TGTGCCAGCAGTTACGAGGGAACTTGGGGAAACACCATATATTTT. The encoded protein is CASSYEGTWGNTIYF.

The chain has TRBV18 and TRBJ2-7; 9 bases align to TRBD2. In germline, CDR1 is KGHSH, CDR2 LQKENI. This CDR3 region has 15 residues. The V segment lost 4 bases and the J segment 6 bases; nucleotides outside the gene matches: 10. The CDR3 bases are TGTGCCAGCTCACAGGCGGGGACTAGCCTTAGCGAGCAGTACTTC. Translated, it gives CASSQAGTSLSEQYF.

The V and J genes are TRBV11-2 and TRBJ2-5; 10 bases are a match to TRBD2. This CDR3 is 15 amino acids long. V shed 3 bases, J shed 3 bases, and the junction held 4 bases outside the gene matches. CDR1 and CDR2 (germline): SGHAT, FQNNGV. CDR3 protein: CASSFGTSEEETQYF. Written as DNA, the CDR3 is TGTGCCAGCAGCTTCGGGACTAGCGAAGAAGAGACCCAGTACTTC. The full variable domain, rest sourced from reference TRBV11-2 and TRBJ2-5, is EAGVAQSPRYKIIEKRQSVAFWCNPISGHATLYWYQQILGQGPKLLIQFQNNGVVDDSQLPKDRFSAERLKGVDSTLKIQPAKLEDSAVYLCASSFGTSEEETQYFGPGTRLLVL.

This chain joins TRBV6-6 and TRBJ1-1; possible D gene TRBD1, 6 bases. The CDR3 loop spans 16 amino acids. From germline, CDR1 is MNHNY and CDR2 SVGAGI (reference sequence). Trimming removed 6 bases at V and 6 bases at J, with 23 bases between. CDR3 sequence reads: CASSVETGSAGAEAFF. Here the CDR3 DNA reads TGTGCCAGCAGCGTCGAAACAGGGTCCGCGGGCGCTGAAGCTTTCTTT.

This clone was found a few times. V is TRBV11-3 and J is TRBJ2-2; D uncertain. This CDR3 region has 16 residues. The V end lost 3 bases, the J end lost 0 bases, and 11 bases lay between the germline ends. The germline V gene has CDR1 SGHNT and CDR2 YENEEA. CDR3 residues: CASSLFGQSNTGELFF. CDR3 DNA sequence: TGTGCCAGCAGCTTGTTCGGTCAATCGAACACCGGGGAGCTGTTTTTT.

The V gene is TRBV7-8, the J gene TRBJ1-1; 8 nucleotides agree with TRBD1. The CDR3 contains 15 residues. The junction had 6 bases not matched to a gene; V was cut back by 3 bases and J by 3 bases. Germline V CDR1 and CDR2: SGHVS, FQNEAQ. The CDR3 here is CASSFDGQGYTEAFF. DNA of the CDR3: TGTGCCAGCAGCTTTGACGGACAGGGCTACACTGAAGCTTTCTTT.

The chain combines TRBV11-2 with TRBJ2-5; 12 nucleotides match TRBD2. V shed 3 bases, J shed 5 bases, and the junction held 10 bases outside the gene matches. From germline, CDR1 is SGHAT and CDR2 FQNNGV. This CDR3 is built from 17 residues. The DNA for the CDR3 is TGTGCCAGCAGCTTCAGACTAGCGGGAGAGGTGGGGGAGACCCAGTACTTC. Translation: CASSFRLAGEVGETQYF.

The chain is built from TRBV10-2 and TRBJ1-5; maybe TRBD1 (5 bases). Trimming stripped 5 bases from V and 5 bases from J, with 10 bases between. This CDR3 has 13 amino acids. The V gene's germline CDR1 is WSHSY and CDR2 SAAADI. The CDR3 loop is CASSLGTDQPQHF. CDR3 in DNA: TGCGCCAGCAGTCTAGGGACTGATCAGCCCCAGCATTTT.

The chain has TRBV6-4 and TRBJ1-6; D is perhaps TRBD1 (6 bases). Trimming removed 3 bases from V and 5 bases from J, with 11 bases in between. From germline, CDR1 is MRHNA and CDR2 SNTAGT. The CDR3 loop spans 15 amino acids. The CDR3 is CASSEDSDNNSPLHF. Here the CDR3 DNA reads TGTGCCAGCAGTGAGGACAGCGACAATAATTCACCCCTCCACTTT.

The V and J genes are TRBV6-5 and TRBJ1-2; D perhaps matches TRBD1 (5 bases). From germline, CDR1 is MNHEY and CDR2 SVGAGI. The CDR3 is 13 amino acids. Trimming shortened V by 4 bases and J by 8 bases, and 14 bases separated the two germline ends. In DNA form, the CDR3 reads TGTGCCAGCAGTTCGACAGTAGCTGGCGGCTACACCTTC. Translation gives CASSSTVAGGYTF.

The V and J genes are TRBV4-3 and TRBJ2-7; TRBD1 agrees at 12 bases. The trim removed 1 base at V and 3 bases at J, leaving 7 bases unmatched. Germline loops: CDR1 LGHNA, CDR2 YSLEER. CDR3 length equals 17 residues. CDR3 in amino acids: CASSQGAGTGGGYEQYF. DNA of the CDR3: TGCGCCAGCAGCCAAGGTGCCGGGACAGGGGGCGGCTACGAGCAGTACTTC.

The V call is TRBV7-2, the J call TRBJ2-1; weak D call: TRBD2 (6 bases). The CDR3 length is 14 residues. Germline assignment: CDR1 SGHTA and CDR2 FQGNSA. Trimming stripped 4 bases from V and 1 base from J, with 8 bases between. The CDR3 region is CASSSGESYNEQFF. The CDR3 nucleotides read TGTGCCAGCAGCTCGGGGGAGTCCTACAATGAGCAGTTCTTC.

J is TRBJ1-2 and V is TRBV5-4, with D tentatively TRBD1 (5 bases). The V gene's germline CDR1 is SGHNT and CDR2 YYREEE (reference sequence). The CDR3 is 13 amino acids. V lost 4 bases to trimming and J lost 0 bases, with 7 bases between them. The CDR3 coding sequence is TGTGCCAGCAGCCCGACAGCTAACTATGGCTACACCTTC. As protein: CASSPTANYGYTF.

The chain carries TRBV28 and TRBJ1-2, with D perhaps matching TRBD1 (5 bases). The CDR3 is 12 residues long. V was pared by 4 bases and J by 7 bases, with 10 bases between. The germline CDR1 and CDR2 sequences are MDHEN and SYDVKM. The CDR3 coding sequence is TGTGCCAGCAGTTCCTCAGGGTTTGGCTACACCTTC. Amino acids: CASSSSGFGYTF.

This clone was seen once. V usage is TRBV5-1 and J usage is TRBJ1-4; unclear D gene. The CDR3 is made up of 17 amino acids. Germline V CDR1 and CDR2: SGHRS, YFSETQ. Trimming removed 0 bases at V and 2 bases at J, with 14 bases between. The DNA for the CDR3 is TGCGCCAGCAGCTTGGACCAATCCGGGTCGACTAATGAAAAACTGTTTTTT. Protein sequence: CASSLDQSGSTNEKLFF. Based on the CDR3 plus reference TRBV5-1 and TRBJ1-4, the full variable domain is KAGVTQTPRYLIKTRGQQVTLSCSPISGHRSVSWYQQTPGQGLQFLFEYFSETQRNKGNFPGRFSGRQFSNSRSEMNVSTLELGDSALYLCASSLDQSGSTNEKLFFGSGTQLSVL.